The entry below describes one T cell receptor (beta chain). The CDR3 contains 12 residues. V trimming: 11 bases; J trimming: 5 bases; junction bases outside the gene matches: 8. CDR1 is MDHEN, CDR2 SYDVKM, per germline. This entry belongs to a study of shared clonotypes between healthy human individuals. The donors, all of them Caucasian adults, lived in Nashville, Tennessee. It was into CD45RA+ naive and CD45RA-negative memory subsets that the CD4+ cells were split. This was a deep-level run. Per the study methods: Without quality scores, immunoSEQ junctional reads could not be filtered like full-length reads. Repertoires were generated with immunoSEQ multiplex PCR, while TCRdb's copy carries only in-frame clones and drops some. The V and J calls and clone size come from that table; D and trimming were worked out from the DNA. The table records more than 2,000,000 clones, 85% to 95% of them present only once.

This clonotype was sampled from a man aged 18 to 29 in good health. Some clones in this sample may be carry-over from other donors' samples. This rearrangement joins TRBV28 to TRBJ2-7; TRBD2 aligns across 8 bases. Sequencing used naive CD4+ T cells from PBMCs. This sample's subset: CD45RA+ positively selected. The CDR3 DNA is TGTGCCGCCAGCGGGAGAATCGACGAGCAGTACTTC. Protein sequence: CAASGRIDEQYF.